This entry lists 8 T cell receptor beta chains sequenced from one sample in a study of T cells after yellow fever vaccination. TCRdb processed the 5' RACE reads anew with MiXCR; each CDR3 protein has one entry. Here the sample spans about 320,000 distinct CDR3 sequences, 6.8% being singletons. This specimen was PBMCs, taken about 49 days after the first yellow fever vaccination. Receptors originate from a man between 18 and 29 years old who received the YFV17D yellow fever vaccine.

V is TRBV5-1 and J is TRBJ1-6, with D unclear. Per germline, CDR1 SGHRS and CDR2 YFSETQ. The CDR3 runs 14 residues. The germline V and J ends were trimmed by 5 bases and 6 bases, with 12 bases remaining between them. The CDR3 DNA sequence: TGCGCCAGCAGTCTTTTGACGGGTAATTCACCCCTCCACTTT. It is translated as CASSLLTGNSPLHF.

This clonotype turned up a few times. The chain has TRBV20-1 and TRBJ1-2; TRBD1 agrees at 10 bases. The CDR3 has 15 residues. Germline V gene sequence: CDR1 DFQATT, CDR2 SNEGSKA (reference sequence). J lost 2 bases, V lost 0 bases, and 3 bases had no gene match. This CDR3 reads CSARDPGQGNYGYTF. The CDR3 DNA sequence: TGCAGTGCTAGAGACCCGGGACAGGGGAACTATGGCTACACCTTC.

This chain connects TRBV3-1 to TRBJ2-1; tentative D call: TRBD2 (6 bases). Looked up from germline, CDR1 is LGHDT and CDR2 is YNNKEL (reference sequence). The ends were cut back, 3 bases at V and 3 bases at J, with 18 bases in the middle. The CDR3 loop spans 17 amino acids. The CDR3 nucleotides read TGTGCCAGCAGCCAGGAGGGTTTCTCTAGCTTCTACAATGAGCAGTTCTTC. Its translation: CASSQEGFSSFYNEQFF.

This clonotype was found many times. The chain has TRBV29-1 and TRBJ1-2; D may be TRBD1 (5 bases). This CDR3 spans 14 amino acids. V was cut by 0 bases and J by 3 bases, with 11 bases left in between. Germline CDR1 SQVTM, CDR2 ANQGSEA. In nucleotides, the CDR3 is TGCAGCGTTGAAGAAGGGGCAGACCACTATGGCTACACCTTC. Amino acid sequence: CSVEEGADHYGYTF.

There are a few counts of this clonotype. The rearrangement joins TRBV6-5 to TRBJ1-1; 7 bases agree with TRBD1. Per germline, CDR1 MNHEY and CDR2 SVGAGI. The V segment lost 6 bases and the J segment 4 bases; nucleotides outside the gene matches: 2. The CDR3 runs 12 residues. The CDR3 here is CASRYRGTEAFF. The CDR3 DNA sequence: TGTGCCAGCAGGTACAGGGGCACTGAAGCTTTCTTT.

A few counts support this clonotype. The gene calls are TRBV30 and TRBJ2-3; D might be TRBD1 or TRBD2, each matching 6 bases. V lost 0 bases and J lost 4, with 11 bases in between. Germline CDR1 and CDR2: GTSNPN and SVGIG (reference sequence). The CDR3 has 14 residues. The CDR3 is CAWSVQGGPDTQYF. The CDR3 bases are TGTGCCTGGAGTGTACAGGGAGGACCAGATACGCAGTATTTT.

The V call is TRBV5-1, the J call TRBJ2-5; D might be TRBD2 (5 bases). CDR1 and CDR2 (germline): SGHRS, YFSETQ. Between the trimmed V and J ends, which lost 0 bases and 0 bases, there was a span of 6 bases. CDR3 length: 14 residues. CDR3 protein: CASSLERNQETQYF. CDR3 sequence (DNA): TGCGCCAGCAGCTTGGAGCGGAACCAAGAGACCCAGTACTTC.

This clonotype showed up just a few times. The V gene is TRBV20-1, the J gene TRBJ1-5, with 8 bases matching TRBD1. Germline CDR1 and CDR2: DFQATT and SNEGSKA (reference sequence). The trim removed 1 base at V and 5 bases at J, leaving 7 bases unmatched. The CDR3 spans 15 residues. CDR3 region: CSARARTGSHQPQHF. The CDR3 DNA reads TGCAGTGCTAGAGCTAGGACAGGGAGTCATCAGCCCCAGCATTTT.